This T cell receptor (beta chain) was captured by sequencing in a study of shared clonotypes between healthy human individuals. About the research overall: Participating donors consisted of a couple of women and a few men aged 18 to 49.

Assay: immunoSEQ multiplex PCR; the TCRdb copy retains only in-frame clones and omits some. The table has 2.3 million or so clones, over 90% seen once. The CDR3 spans 14 residues. CDR1 is MNHEY, CDR2 SVGAGI, per germline. V shed 7 bases and J 1 base; nucleotides not matched to a gene: 5. What was sequenced was naive CD4+ T cells from PBMCs. Subset defined: CD45RA+ positively selected. The gene calls are TRBV6-5 and TRBJ1-1, with 8 positions matching TRBD1. The source of this sequence is a man younger than 35 in good health. Some clones in this sample may be carry-over from other donors' samples. The CDR3 DNA sequence: TGTGCCAGCATCGGGACAGGCAAGAACACTGAAGCTTTCTTT. Protein product: CASIGTGKNTEAFF.